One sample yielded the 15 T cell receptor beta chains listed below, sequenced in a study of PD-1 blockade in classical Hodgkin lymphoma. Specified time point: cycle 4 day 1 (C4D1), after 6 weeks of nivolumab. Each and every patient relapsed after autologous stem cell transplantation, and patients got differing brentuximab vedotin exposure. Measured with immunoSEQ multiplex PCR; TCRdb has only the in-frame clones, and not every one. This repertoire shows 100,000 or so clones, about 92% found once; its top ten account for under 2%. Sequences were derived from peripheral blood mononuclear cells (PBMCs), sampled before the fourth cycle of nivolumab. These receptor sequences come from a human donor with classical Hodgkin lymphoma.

The CDR3 bases are TGTGCCAGCAGCTCGGGACTAGCGGGAATAGGGGCCCAGTACTTC. It yields the protein CASSSGLAGIGAQYF. The genes are TRBV5-4 and TRBJ2-5, with 13 nucleotides matching TRBD2. Germline values: CDR1 SGHNT, CDR2 YYREEE (reference sequence). Trimming at V came to 3 bases and at J to 9 bases, leaving 8 bases not matched to a gene. The CDR3 runs to 15 residues.

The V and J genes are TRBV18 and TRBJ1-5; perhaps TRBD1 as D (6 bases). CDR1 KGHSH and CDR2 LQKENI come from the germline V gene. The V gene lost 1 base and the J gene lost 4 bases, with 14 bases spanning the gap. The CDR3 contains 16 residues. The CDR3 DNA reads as TGTGCCAGCTCACCACTACAGGGTGCCCCTAATCAGCCCCAGCATTTT. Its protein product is CASSPLQGAPNQPQHF. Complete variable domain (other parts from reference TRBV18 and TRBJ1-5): NAGVMQNPRHLVRRRGQEARLRCSPMKGHSHVYWYRQLPEEGLKFMVYLQKENIIDESGMPKERFSAEFPKEGPSILRIQQVVRGDSAAYFCASSPLQGAPNQPQHFGDGTRLSIL.

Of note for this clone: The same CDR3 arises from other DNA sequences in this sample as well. CDR3 sequence reads: CASSKTGAGGETQYF. The CDR3 DNA is TGCGCCAGCAGCAAAACCGGGGCCGGGGGGGAGACCCAGTACTTC. V gene TRBV5-1 combines with J gene TRBJ2-5, with 7 bases aligning to TRBD2. V lost 4 bases to trimming and J lost 5 bases; unmatched junction nucleotides: 11. In germline, CDR1 is SGHRS, CDR2 YFSETQ. CDR3 length: 15 amino acids. Supplemented by reference TRBV5-1 and TRBJ2-5, the full variable domain reads KAGVTQTPRYLIKTRGQQVTLSCSPISGHRSVSWYQQTPGQGLQFLFEYFSETQRNKGNFPGRFSGRQFSNSRSEMNVSTLELGDSALYLCASSKTGAGGETQYFGPGTRLLVL.

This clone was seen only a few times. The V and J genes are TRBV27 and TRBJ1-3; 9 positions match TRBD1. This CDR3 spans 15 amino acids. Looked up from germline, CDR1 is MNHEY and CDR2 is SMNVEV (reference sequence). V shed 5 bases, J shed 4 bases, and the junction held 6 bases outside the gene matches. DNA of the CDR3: TGTGCCAGCAGTCTACGGACAGGGGTGGGAAACACCATATATTTT. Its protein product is CASSLRTGVGNTIYF.

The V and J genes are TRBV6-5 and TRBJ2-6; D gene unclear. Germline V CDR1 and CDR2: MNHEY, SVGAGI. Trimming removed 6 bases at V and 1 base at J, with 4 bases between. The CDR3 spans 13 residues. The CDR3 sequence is CASSQSGANVLTF. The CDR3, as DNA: TGTGCCAGCAGCCAATCTGGGGCCAACGTCCTGACTTTC.

This CDR3 is CASSQLLAVVAYEQYF. For the CDR3, the DNA is TGCGCCAGCAGCCAGCTACTAGCGGTAGTTGCCTACGAGCAGTACTTC. This chain joins TRBV4-1 and TRBJ2-7, with 8 bases that match TRBD2. The length of the CDR3 is 16 residues. J was trimmed by 2 bases and V by 3 bases; bases with no gene match: 9. CDR1 MGHRA and CDR2 YSYEKL come from the germline V gene.

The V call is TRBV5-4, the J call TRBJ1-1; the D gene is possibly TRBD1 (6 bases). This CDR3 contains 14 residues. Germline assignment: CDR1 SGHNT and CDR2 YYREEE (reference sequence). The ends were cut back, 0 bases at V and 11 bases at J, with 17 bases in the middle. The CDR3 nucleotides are TGTGCCAGCAGCTTGGAGTCAGGGGTAGTACGGGCTTTCTTT. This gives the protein CASSLESGVVRAFF.

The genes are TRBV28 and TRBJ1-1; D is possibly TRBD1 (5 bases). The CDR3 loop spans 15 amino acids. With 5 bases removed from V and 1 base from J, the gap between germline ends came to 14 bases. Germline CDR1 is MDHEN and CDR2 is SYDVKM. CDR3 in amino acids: CASSPAGTGNTEAFF. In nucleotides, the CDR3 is TGTGCCAGCAGTCCCGCCGGGACTGGGAACACTGAAGCTTTCTTT.

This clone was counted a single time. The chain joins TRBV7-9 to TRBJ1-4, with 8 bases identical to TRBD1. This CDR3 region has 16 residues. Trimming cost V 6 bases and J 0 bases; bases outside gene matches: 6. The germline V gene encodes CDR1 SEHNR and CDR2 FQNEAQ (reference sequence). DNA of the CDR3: TGTGCCAGCAGGCTTGACAGGGGCGCAACTAATGAAAAACTGTTTTTT. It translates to CASRLDRGATNEKLFF.

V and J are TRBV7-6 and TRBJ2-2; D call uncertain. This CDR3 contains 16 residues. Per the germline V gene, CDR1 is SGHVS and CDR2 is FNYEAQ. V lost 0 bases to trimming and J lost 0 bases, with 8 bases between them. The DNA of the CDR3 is TGTGCCAGCAGCTTAGCGCGGCAGCCGAACACCGGGGAGCTGTTTTTT. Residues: CASSLARQPNTGELFF.

This CDR3 reads CASSTLTGIGTDTQYF. The DNA of the CDR3 is TGTGCCAGTAGCACCTTGACAGGGATTGGCACAGATACGCAGTATTTT. The chain has TRBV19 and TRBJ2-3; TRBD1 matches at 7 bases. V trimming: 6 bases; J trimming: 1 base; junction bases outside the gene matches: 10. CDR3 size: 16 residues. In germline, CDR1 is LNHDA, CDR2 SQIVND (reference sequence).

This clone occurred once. CDR3 residues: CASSLVLGNTGELFF. CDR3 DNA: TGTGCCAGCAGCTTGGTTCTGGGGAACACCGGGGAGCTGTTTTTT. This chain uses TRBV5-8 with TRBJ2-2; D remains unclear. CDR1 is SGHTS and CDR2 is YDEGEE in the germline V gene. Trimming stripped 0 bases from V and 1 base from J, with 7 bases between. This CDR3 spans 15 amino acids.

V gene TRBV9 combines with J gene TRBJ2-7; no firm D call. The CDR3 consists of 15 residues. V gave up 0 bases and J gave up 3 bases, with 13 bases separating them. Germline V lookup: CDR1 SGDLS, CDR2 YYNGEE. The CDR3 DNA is TGTGCCAGCAGCGTAGCTGTGGGCAGATACTACGAGCAGTACTTC. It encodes CASSVAVGRYYEQYF.

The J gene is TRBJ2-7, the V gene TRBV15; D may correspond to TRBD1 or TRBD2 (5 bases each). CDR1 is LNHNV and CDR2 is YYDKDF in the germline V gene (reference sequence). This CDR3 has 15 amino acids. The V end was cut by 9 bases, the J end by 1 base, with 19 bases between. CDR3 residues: CATGAAPGRSYEQYF. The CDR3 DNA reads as TGTGCCACGGGTGCGGCTCCGGGACGGTCCTACGAGCAGTACTTC.

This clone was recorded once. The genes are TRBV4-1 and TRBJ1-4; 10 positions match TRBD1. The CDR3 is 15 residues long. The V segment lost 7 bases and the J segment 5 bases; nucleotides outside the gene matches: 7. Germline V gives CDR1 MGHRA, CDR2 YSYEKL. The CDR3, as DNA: TGCGCCAGCAACCCGAGGACAGGGGGAAATGAAAAACTGTTTTTT. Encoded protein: CASNPRTGGNEKLFF.